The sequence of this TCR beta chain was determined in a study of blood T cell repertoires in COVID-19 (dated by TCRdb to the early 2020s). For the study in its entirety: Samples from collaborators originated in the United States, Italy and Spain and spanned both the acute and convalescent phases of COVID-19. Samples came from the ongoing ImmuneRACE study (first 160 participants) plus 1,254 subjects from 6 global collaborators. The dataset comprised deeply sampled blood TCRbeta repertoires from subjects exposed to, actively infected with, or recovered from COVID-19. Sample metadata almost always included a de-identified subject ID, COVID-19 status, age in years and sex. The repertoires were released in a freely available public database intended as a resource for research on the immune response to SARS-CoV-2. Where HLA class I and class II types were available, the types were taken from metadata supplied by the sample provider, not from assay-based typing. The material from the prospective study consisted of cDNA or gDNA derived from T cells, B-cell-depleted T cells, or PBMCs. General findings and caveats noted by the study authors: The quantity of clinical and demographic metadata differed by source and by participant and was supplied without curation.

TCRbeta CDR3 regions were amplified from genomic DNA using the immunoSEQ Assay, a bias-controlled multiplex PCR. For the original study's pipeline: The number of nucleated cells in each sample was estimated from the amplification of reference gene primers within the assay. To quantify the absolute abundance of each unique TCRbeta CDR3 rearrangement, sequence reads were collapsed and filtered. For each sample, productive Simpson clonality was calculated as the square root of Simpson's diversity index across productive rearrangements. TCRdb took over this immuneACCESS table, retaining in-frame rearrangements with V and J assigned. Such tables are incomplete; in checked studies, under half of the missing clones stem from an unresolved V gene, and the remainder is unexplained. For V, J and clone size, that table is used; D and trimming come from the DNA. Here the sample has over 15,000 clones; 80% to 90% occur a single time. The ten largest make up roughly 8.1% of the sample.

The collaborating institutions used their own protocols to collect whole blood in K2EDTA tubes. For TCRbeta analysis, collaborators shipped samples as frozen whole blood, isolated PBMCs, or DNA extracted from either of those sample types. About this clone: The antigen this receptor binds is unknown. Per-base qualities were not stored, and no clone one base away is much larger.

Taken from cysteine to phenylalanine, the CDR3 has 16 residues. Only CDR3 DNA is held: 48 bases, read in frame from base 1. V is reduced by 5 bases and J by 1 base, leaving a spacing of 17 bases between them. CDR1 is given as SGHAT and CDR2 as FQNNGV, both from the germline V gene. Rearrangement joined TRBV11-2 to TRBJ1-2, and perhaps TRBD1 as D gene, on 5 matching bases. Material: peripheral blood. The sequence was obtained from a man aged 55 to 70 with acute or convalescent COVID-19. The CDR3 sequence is CASSPLDKGNNYGYTF. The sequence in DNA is TGTGCCAGCAGCCCGCTCGACAAGGGGAATAACTATGGCTACACCTTC.